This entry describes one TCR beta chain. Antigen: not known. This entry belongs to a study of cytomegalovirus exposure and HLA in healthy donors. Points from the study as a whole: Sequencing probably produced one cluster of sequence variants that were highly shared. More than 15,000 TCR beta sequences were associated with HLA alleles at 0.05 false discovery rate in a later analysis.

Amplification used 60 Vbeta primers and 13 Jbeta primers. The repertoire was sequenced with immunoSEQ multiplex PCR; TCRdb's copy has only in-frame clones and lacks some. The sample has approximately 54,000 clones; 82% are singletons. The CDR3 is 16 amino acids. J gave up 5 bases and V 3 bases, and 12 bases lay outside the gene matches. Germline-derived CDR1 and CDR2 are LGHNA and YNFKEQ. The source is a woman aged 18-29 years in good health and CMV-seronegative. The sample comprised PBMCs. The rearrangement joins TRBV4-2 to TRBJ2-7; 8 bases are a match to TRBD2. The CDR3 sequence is CASSQPPGGGRNEQYF. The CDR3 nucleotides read TGTGCCAGCAGCCAGCCGCCGGGAGGGGGAAGGAACGAGCAGTACTTC.